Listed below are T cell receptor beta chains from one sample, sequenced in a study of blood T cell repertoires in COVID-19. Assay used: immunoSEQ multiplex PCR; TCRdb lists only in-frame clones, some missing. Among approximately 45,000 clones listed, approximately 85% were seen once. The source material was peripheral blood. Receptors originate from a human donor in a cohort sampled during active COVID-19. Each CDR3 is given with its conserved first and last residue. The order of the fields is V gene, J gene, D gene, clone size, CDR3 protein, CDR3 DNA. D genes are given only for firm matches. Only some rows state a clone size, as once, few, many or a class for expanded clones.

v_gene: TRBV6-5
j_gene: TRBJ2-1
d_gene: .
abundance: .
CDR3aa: CASSYSRVYNEQFF
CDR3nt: TGTGCCAGCAGTTACTCGAGAGTTTACAATGAGCAGTTCTTC

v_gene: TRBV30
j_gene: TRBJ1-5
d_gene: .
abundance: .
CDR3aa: CAWSLGPAGQPQHF
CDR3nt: TGTGCCTGGAGTCTGGGCCCAGCAGGTCAGCCCCAGCATTTT

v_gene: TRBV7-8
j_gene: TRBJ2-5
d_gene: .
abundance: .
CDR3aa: CASSVDYYQETQYF
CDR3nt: TGTGCCAGCAGCGTGGACTACTACCAAGAGACCCAGTACTTC

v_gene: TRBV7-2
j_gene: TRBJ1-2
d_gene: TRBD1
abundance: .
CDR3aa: CASSPGTVSYGYTF
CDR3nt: TGTGCCAGCAGCCCCGGGACAGTGAGCTATGGCTACACCTTC

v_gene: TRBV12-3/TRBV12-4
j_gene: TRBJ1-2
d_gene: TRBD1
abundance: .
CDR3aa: CASSRGNYGYTF
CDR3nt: TGTGCCAGCAGCAGGGGGAACTATGGCTACACCTTC

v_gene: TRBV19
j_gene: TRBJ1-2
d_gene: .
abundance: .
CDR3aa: CASKGDSWQGYTF
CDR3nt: TGTGCCAGTAAAGGCGACAGTTGGCAGGGCTACACCTTC

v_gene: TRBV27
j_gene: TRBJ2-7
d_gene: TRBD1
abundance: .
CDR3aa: CASSSYRGPSYEQYF
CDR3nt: TGTGCCAGCAGTTCCTACAGGGGGCCTTCCTACGAGCAGTACTTC

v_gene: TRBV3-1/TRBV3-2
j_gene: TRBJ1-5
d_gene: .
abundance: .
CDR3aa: CASSQGQASQPQHF
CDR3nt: TGTGCCAGCAGCCAAGGACAGGCTAGTCAGCCCCAGCATTTT

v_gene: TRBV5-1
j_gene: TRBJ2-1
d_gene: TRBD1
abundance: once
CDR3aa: CASSRDSYNEQFF
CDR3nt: TGCGCCAGCAGCCGGGACAGCTACAATGAGCAGTTCTTC

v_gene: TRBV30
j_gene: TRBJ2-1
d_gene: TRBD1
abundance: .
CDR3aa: CAWRRGPYNEQFF
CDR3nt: TGTGCCTGGAGAAGGGGGCCCTACAATGAGCAGTTCTTC

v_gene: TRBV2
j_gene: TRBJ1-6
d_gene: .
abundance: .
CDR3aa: CASSNEENSPLHF
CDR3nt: TGTGCCAGCAGTAACGAAGAGAATTCACCCCTCCACTTT

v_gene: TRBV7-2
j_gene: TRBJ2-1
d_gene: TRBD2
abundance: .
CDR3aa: CASSLGTSGSLPQFF
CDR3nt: TGTGCCAGCAGCTTAGGGACTAGCGGGAGTTTACCCCAGTTCTTC

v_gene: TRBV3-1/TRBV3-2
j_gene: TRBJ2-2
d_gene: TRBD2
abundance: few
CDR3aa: CASSQNILAGDTGELFF
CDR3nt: TGTGCCAGCAGCCAGAATATACTAGCGGGGGACACCGGGGAGCTGTTTTTT

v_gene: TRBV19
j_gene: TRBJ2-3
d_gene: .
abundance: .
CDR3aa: CASSRLGAQVGTDTQYF
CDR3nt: TGTGCCAGTAGTAGGCTAGGGGCCCAGGTGGGCACAGATACGCAGTATTTT

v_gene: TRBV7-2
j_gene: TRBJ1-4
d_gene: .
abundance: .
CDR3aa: CASSETPGLYEKLFF
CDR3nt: TGTGCCAGCTCCGAGACGCCGGGATTATATGAAAAACTGTTTTTT

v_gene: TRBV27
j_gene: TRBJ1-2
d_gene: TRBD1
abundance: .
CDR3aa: CASSSFRDSPNYGYTF
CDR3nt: TGTGCCAGCAGTTCTTTCCGGGACAGTCCTAACTATGGCTACACCTTC

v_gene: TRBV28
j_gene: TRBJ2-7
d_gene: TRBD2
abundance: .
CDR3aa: CASSLPGGLAGGLYEQYF
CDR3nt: TGTGCCAGCAGTTTGCCGGGGGGACTAGCGGGAGGGTTGTACGAGCAGTACTTC